This T cell receptor (beta chain) was captured by sequencing in a study of blood T cell repertoires in COVID-19 (TCRdb year 2020). About the full investigation: The collaborator samples originated in the United States, Italy and Spain and spanned the acute and convalescent phases of COVID-19. The prospective study material was composed of cDNA or gDNA derived from T cells, B-cell-depleted T cells, or PBMCs. The dataset comprised deeply sampled blood TCRbeta repertoires from subjects exposed to, actively infected with, or recovered from COVID-19. The repertoires were released in a freely available public database intended as a resource for research on the immune response to SARS-CoV-2. Samples came from the ongoing ImmuneRACE study (first 160 participants) plus 1,254 subjects from 6 global collaborators. The sample metadata nearly always contained a de-identified subject ID, COVID-19 status, age in years and sex. Where available, HLA class I and class II types were taken from metadata supplied by the sample provider and were not determined by assay-based typing. The full study reports these points: Clinical and demographic metadata were provided uncurated, with the amount varying by source and participant.

Note on this clone: Its recognized antigen is unknown. No base quality information exists; no much larger clone differs at one position.

The immunoSEQ Assay, a bias-controlled multiplex PCR, was used to amplify TCRbeta CDR3 regions from genomic DNA. Turning to the authors' computational methods: The number of nucleated cells in each sample was estimated by amplification of reference gene primers within the assay. Sequence reads were collapsed and filtered to measure the absolute abundance of every unique TCRbeta CDR3 rearrangement. For each sample, productive Simpson clonality was calculated as the square root of Simpson's diversity index over productive rearrangements. Held by TCRdb, this immuneACCESS table contains in-frame sequences only and omits some clones. Under half of the omission traces to an unresolved V gene where checked; the cause of the rest is unknown. V, J and clone size were drawn from that table, and D and trimming were deduced from the DNA. For this sample the table gives about 190,000 clones, of which 88% were detected only once. 5% to 6.5% of the sample goes to the ten largest clones.

Including the terminal cysteine and phenylalanine, the CDR3 comprises 16 residues. The retained sequence is limited to the CDR3, 48 bases, with the frame set at the first base. Trimming accounts for 0 bases at V and 3 bases at J, while the number of junction bases matched to no gene is 7. The germline V gene provides CDR1 MGHRA and CDR2 YSYEKL. Each collaborating institution followed its own protocols to collect whole blood in K2EDTA tubes. For TCRbeta analysis, collaborator samples were shipped as frozen whole blood, as isolated PBMCs, or as DNA extracted from either sample type. Sequences were obtained from peripheral blood. The clonotype comes from a man in his forties with active or convalescent COVID-19. Recombination joined TRBV4-1 with TRBJ2-7, with TRBD2 identical over 8 junction bases. The sequence in DNA is TGCGCCAGCAGCCAAGAAACCGGGAGGGGGGGCTACGAGCAGTACTTC. This is translated as CASSQETGRGGYEQYF.